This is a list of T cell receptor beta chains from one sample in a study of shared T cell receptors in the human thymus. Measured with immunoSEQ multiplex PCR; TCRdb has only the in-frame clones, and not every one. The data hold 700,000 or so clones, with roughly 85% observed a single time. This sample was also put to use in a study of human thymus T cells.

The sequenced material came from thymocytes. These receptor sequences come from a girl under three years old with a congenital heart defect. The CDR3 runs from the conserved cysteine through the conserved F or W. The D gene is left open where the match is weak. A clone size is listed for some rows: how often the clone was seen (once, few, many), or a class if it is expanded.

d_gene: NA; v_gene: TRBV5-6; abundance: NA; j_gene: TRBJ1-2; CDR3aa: CASSPSRGHNYGYTF; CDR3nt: TGTGCCAGCAGCCCCTCCAGGGGACATAACTATGGCTACACCTTC
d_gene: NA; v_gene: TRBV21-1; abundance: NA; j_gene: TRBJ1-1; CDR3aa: CASSKDEERGNTEAFF; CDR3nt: TGTGCCAGCAGCAAAGATGAGGAGCGGGGGAACACTGAAGCTTTCTTT
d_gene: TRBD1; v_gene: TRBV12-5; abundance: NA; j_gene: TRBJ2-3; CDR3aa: CASGLKDRENTDTQYF; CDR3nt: TGTGCTAGTGGTTTAAAAGACAGGGAAAACACAGATACGCAGTATTTT
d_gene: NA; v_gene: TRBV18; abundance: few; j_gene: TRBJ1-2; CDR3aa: CASSGRDYGYTF; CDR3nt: TGTGCCAGCTCAGGCAGGGACTATGGCTACACCTTC
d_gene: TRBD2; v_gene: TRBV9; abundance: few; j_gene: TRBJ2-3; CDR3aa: CASSETSGGATDTQYF; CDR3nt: TGTGCCAGCAGCGAGACTAGCGGGGGGGCGACAGATACGCAGTATTTT
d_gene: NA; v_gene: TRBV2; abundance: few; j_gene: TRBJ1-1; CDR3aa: CASSIPPCWGDTEAFF; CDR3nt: TGTGCCAGCAGCATCCCCCCGTGCTGGGGGGACACTGAAGCTTTCTTT
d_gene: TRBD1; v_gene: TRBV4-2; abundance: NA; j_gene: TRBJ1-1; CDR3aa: CASSQGGQGFNVLTFF; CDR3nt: TGTGCCAGCAGCCAAGGGGGACAGGGTTTTAACGTCTTAACTTTCTTT
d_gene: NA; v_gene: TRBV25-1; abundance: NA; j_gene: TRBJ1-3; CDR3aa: CASSSFRGNTIYF; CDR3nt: TGTGCCAGCAGTAGTTTCCGGGGGAACACCATATATTTT
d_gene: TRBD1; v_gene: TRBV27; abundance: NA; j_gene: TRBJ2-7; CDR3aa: CASSPLPGQTYEQYF; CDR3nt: TGTGCCAGCAGTCCCCTCCCGGGACAGACCTACGAGCAGTACTTC
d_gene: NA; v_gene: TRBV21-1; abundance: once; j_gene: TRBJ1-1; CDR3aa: CASSSHAGGRPDSNTEAFF; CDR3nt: TGTGCCAGCAGCTCCCACGCGGGGGGACGCCCGGACTCTAACACTGAAGCTTTCTTT
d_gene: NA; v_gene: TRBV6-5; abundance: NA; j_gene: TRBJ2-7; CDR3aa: CASSESGWQYF; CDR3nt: TGTGCCAGCAGTGAATCGGGATGGCAGTACTTC
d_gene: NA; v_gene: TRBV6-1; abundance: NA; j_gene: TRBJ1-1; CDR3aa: CASSDPNRGRTEAFF; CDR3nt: TGTGCCAGCAGTGATCCTAACCGGGGGAGAACTGAAGCTTTCTTT
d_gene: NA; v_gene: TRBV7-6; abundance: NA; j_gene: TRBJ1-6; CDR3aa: CASPGRGAFNSPLHF; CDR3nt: TGTGCCAGCCCGGGTCGAGGCGCCTTTAATTCACCCCTCCACTTT
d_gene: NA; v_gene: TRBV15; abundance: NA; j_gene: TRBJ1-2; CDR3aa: CATSRAGKEWHGYTF; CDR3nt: TGTGCCACCAGCAGAGCAGGAAAAGAATGGCATGGCTACACCTTC
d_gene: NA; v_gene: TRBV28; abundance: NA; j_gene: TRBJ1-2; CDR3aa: CASSLCRGFDYGYTF; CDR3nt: TGTGCCAGCAGTTTATGCCGGGGGTTTGATTATGGCTACACCTTC
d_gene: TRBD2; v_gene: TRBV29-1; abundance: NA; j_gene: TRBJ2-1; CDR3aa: CSASRGGGLFYNEQFF; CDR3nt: TGCAGCGCGAGTCGGGGCGGGGGATTGTTCTACAATGAGCAGTTCTTC
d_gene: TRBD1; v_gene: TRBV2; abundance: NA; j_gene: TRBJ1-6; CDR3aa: CASSDLAGQGDPGSPLHF; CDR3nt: TGTGCCAGCAGTGATTTGGCAGGACAGGGGGATCCTGGTTCACCCCTCCACTTT
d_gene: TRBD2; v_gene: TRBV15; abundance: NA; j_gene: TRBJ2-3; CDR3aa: CATSRGGWASGGASSPDTQYF; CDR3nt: TGTGCCACCAGCAGAGGAGGGTGGGCTAGCGGGGGGGCTTCGTCCCCAGATACGCAGTATTTT
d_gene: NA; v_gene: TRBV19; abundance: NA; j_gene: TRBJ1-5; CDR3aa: CASSIPGLHQPQHF; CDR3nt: TGTGCCAGTAGTATACCAGGGCTTCATCAGCCCCAGCATTTT
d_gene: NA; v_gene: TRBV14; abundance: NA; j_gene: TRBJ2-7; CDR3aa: CASSHHREGPWAYF; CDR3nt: TGTGCCAGCAGCCATCACAGGGAAGGGCCTTGGGCGTACTTC
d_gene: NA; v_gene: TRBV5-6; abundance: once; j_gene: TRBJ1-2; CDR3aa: CASSSGDGDSANYGYTF; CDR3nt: TGTGCCAGCAGTTCAGGGGATGGAGACTCAGCTAACTATGGCTACACCTTC
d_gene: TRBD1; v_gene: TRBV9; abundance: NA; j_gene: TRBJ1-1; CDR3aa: CASSGGQENTEAFF; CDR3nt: TGTGCCAGCAGCGGTGGACAGGAGAACACTGAAGCTTTCTTT
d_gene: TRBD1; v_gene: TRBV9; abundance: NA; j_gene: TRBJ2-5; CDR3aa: CASSVAEGDRAQTQYF; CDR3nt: TGTGCCAGCAGCGTAGCTGAGGGTGACAGGGCTCAGACCCAGTACTTC
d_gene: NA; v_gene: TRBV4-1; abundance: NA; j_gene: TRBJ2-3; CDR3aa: CASSQDGVTSTDTQYF; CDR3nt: TGCGCCAGCAGCCAAGATGGGGTGACTAGTACAGATACGCAGTATTTT
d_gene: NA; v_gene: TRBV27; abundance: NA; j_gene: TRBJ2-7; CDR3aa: CASSLSERHEQYF; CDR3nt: TGTGCCAGCAGTTTATCGGAGAGGCACGAGCAGTACTTC
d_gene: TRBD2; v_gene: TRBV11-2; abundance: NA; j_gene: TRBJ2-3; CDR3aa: CASTTTLAGGGPEYF; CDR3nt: TGTGCCAGCACCACCACACTAGCGGGGGGAGGGCCCGAGTATTTT
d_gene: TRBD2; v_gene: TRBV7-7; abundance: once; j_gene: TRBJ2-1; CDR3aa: CASSLGLAGGRSNEQFF; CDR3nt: TGTGCCAGCAGCTTGGGACTAGCGGGGGGGCGATCCAATGAGCAGTTCTTC
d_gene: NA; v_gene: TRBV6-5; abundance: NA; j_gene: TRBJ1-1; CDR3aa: CASSYSPRGNTEAFF; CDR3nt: TGTGCCAGCAGTTACAGCCCACGGGGGAACACTGAAGCTTTCTTT
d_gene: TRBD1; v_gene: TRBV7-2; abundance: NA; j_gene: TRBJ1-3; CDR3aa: CASSLGQGEGNTIYF; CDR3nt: TGTGCCAGCAGCCTGGGACAGGGGGAGGGAAACACCATATATTTT
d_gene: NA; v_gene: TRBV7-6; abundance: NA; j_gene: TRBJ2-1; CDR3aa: CASSLGWAGWFF; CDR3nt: TGTGCCAGCAGCTTAGGTTGGGCTGGATGGTTCTTC
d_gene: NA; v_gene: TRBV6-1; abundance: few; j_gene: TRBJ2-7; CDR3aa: CASSEFIAYEQYF; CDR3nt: TGTGCCAGCAGTGAGTTCATAGCCTACGAGCAGTACTTC
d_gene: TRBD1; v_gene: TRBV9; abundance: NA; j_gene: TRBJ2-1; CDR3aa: CASSVDRGLGASNEQFF; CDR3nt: TGTGCCAGCAGCGTAGACAGGGGGCTTGGGGCATCAAATGAGCAGTTCTTC
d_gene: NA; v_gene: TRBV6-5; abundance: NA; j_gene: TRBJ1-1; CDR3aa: CASSYSYGRLNTEAFF; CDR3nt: TGTGCCAGCAGTTACTCGTATGGGAGATTGAACACTGAAGCTTTCTTT
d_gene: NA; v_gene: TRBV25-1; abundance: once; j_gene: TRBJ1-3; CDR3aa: CAVTPGSGNTIYF; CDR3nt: TGTGCCGTAACCCCGGGCTCTGGAAACACCATATATTTT
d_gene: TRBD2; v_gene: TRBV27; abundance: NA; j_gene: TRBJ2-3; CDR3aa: CASSSIASSGGQTFSTDTQYF; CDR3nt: TGTGCCAGCAGTTCTATTGCCTCTAGCGGGGGCCAAACTTTTAGCACAGATACGCAGTATTTT
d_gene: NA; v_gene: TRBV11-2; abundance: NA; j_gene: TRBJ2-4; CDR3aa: CASSPGGELAKNIQYF; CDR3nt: TGTGCCAGCAGCCCTGGCGGAGAGCTAGCCAAAAACATTCAGTACTTC
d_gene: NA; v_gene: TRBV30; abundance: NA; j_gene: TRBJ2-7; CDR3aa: CAWSPGDAYEQYF; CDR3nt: TGTGCCTGGAGTCCAGGGGACGCCTACGAGCAGTACTTC
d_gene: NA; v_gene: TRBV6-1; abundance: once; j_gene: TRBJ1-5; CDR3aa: CASQRARAPPQHF; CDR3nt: TGTGCCAGTCAGCGGGCAAGGGCACCGCCCCAGCATTTT
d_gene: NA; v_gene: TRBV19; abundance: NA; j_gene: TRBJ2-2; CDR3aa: CASSNRLGATGELFF; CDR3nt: TGTGCCAGTAGCAATAGGTTGGGGGCCACCGGGGAGCTGTTTTTT
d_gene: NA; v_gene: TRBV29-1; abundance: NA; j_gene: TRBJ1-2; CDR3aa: CSVELPMGGYGYTF; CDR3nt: TGCAGCGTCGAACTCCCCATGGGGGGCTATGGCTACACCTTC
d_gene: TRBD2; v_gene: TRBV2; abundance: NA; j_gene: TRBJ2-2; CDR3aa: CASSTHGGGLTGELFF; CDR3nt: TGTGCCAGCAGTACCCACGGGGGGGGTCTCACCGGGGAGCTGTTTTTT
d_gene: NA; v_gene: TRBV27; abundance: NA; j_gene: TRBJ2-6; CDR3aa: CASSSHWGLSGANVLTF; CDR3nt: TGTGCCAGCAGTTCCCATTGGGGGCTTTCCGGGGCCAACGTCCTGACTTTC
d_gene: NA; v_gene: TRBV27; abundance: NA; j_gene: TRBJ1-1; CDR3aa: CASSLSGGRNTEAFF; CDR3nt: TGTGCCAGCAGTTTATCCGGGGGTAGGAACACTGAAGCTTTCTTT
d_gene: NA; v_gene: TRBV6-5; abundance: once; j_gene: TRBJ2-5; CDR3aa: CASSYFWIQKTQYF; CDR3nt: TGTGCCAGCAGTTACTTTTGGATACAGAAGACCCAGTACTTC
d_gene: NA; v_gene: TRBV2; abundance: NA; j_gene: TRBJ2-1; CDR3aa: CASSPGRGFYNEQFF; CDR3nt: TGTGCCAGCAGTCCCGGCAGGGGATTCTACAATGAGCAGTTCTTC
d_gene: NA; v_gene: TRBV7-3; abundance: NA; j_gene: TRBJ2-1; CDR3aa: CASSLGLGGEYNEQFF; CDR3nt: TGTGCCAGCAGCTTAGGGCTCGGAGGGGAATATAATGAGCAGTTCTTC
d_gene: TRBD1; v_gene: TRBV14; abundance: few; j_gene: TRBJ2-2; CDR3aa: CASSQPGTGDTGELFF; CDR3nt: TGTGCCAGCAGCCAACCCGGGACAGGGGACACCGGGGAGCTGTTTTTT
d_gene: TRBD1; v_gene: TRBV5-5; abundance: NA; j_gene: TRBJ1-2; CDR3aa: CASSLKDRTYGLFGYTF; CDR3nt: TGTGCCAGCAGCTTGAAGGACAGGACTTATGGCCTATTTGGCTACACCTTC
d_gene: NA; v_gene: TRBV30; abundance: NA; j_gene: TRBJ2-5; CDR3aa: CAWSVQDSSIIGETQYF; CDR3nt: TGTGCCTGGAGTGTACAGGACAGCTCAATAATCGGGGAGACCCAGTACTTC
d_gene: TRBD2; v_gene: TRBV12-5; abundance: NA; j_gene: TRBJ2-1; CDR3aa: CASGLATSGASSYNEQFF; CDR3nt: TGTGCTAGTGGTTTGGCGACTAGCGGAGCGAGCTCCTACAATGAGCAGTTCTTC